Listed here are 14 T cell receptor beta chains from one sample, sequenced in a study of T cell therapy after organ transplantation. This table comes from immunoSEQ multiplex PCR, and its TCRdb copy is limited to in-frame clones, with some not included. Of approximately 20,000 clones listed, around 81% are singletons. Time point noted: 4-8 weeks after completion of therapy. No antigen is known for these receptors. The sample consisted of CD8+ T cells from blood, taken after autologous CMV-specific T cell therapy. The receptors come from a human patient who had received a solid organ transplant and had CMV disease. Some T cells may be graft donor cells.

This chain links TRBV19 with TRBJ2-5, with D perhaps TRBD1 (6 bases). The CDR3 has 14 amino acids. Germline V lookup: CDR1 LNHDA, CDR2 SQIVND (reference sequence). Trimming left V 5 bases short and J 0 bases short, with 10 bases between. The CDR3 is CASSPHRDQETQYF. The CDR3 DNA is TGTGCCAGTAGTCCGCACAGGGACCAAGAGACCCAGTACTTC. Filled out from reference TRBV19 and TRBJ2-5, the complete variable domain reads DGGITQSPKYLFRKEGQNVTLSCEQNLNHDAMYWYRQDPGQGLRLIYYSQIVNDFQKGDIAEGYSVSREKKESFPLTVTSAQKNPTAFYLCASSPHRDQETQYFGPGTRLLVL.

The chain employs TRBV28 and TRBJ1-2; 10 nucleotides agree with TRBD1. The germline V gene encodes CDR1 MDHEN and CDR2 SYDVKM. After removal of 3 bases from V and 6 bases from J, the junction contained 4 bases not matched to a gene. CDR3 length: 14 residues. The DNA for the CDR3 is TGTGCCAGCAGTTTCGCGACAGGGGGCGATGGCTACACCTTC. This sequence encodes CASSFATGGDGYTF.

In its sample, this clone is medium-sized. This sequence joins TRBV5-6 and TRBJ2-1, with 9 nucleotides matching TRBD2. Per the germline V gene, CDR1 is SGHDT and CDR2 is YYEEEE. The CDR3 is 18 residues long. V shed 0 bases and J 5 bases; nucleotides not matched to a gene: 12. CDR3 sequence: CASSLVGQLIAGDNEQFF. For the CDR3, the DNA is TGTGCCAGCAGCTTGGTCGGACAGCTTATAGCGGGAGACAATGAGCAGTTCTTC.

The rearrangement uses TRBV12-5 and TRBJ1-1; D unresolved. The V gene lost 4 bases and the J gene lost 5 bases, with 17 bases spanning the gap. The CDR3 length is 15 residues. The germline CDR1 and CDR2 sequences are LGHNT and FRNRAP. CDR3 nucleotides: TGTGCTAGTGGTTCGACAACCGGCAGGACGACTGAAGCTTTCTTT. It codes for CASGSTTGRTTEAFF.

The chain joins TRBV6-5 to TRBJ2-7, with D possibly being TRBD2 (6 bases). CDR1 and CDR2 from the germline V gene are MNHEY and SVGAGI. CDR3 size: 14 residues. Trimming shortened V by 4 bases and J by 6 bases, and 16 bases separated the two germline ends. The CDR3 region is CASSSSTEGLEQYF. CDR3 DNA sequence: TGTGCCAGCAGTTCATCGACGGAGGGCCTCGAGCAGTACTTC.

The CDR3 region is CTSSQSTDRTF. The CDR3 DNA follows: TGCACCAGCAGCCAATCCACCGACAGAACCTTC. The chain uses TRBV1 and TRBJ1-2; TRBD1 reflects the table's D call only, with no check against the DNA. TRBV1 is listed as a pseudogene. The CDR3 has 11 residues.

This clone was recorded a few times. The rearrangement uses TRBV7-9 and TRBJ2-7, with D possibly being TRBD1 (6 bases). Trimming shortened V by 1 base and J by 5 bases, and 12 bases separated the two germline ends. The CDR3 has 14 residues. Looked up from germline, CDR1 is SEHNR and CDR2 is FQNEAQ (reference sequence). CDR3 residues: CASSLDRERDEQYF. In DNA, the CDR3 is TGTGCCAGCAGCTTAGACAGGGAAAGGGACGAGCAGTACTTC.

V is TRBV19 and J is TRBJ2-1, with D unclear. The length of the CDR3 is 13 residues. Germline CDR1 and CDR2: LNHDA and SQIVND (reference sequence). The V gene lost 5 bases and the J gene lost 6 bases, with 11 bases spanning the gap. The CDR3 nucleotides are TGTGCCAGTAGTCCCCCCCGGGTCAATGAGCAGTTCTTC. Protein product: CASSPPRVNEQFF.

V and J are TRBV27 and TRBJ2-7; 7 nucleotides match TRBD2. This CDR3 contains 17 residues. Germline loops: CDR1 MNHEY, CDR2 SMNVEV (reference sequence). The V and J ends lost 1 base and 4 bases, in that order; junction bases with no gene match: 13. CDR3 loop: CASSLLTLTGGGYEQYF. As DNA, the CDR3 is TGTGCCAGCAGTTTATTAACTTTGACGGGAGGCGGGTACGAGCAGTACTTC.

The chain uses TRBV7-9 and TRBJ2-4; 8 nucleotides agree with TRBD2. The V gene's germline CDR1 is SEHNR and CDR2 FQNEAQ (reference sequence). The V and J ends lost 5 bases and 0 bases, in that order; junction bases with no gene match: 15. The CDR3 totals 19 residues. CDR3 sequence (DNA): TGTGCCAGCAGCCATTCCGGGGTGGGACTAGTCGGAGCCAAAAACATTCAGTACTTC. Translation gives CASSHSGVGLVGAKNIQYF.

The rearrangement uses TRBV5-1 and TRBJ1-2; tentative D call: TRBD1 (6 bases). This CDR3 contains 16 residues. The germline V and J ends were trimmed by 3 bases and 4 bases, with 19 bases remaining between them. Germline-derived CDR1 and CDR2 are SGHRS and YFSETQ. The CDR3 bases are TGCGCCAGCAGCTGGGCTCAGGGAGGGGGAACCTATGGCTACACCTTC. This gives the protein CASSWAQGGGTYGYTF.

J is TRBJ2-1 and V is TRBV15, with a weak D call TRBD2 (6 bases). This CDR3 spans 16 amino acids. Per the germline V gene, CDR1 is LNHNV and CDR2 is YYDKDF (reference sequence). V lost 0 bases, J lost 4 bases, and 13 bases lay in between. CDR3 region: CATSRDLGGLYNEQFF. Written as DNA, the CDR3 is TGTGCCACCAGCAGAGATCTCGGGGGTCTATACAATGAGCAGTTCTTC.

As DNA, the CDR3 is TGTGCCACCAGCCAGGGCGGCGGTGCCTACGAGCAGTACTTC. It is translated as CATSQGGGAYEQYF. This sequence joins TRBV15 and TRBJ2-7, with D possibly TRBD1 on 5 matching bases. This CDR3 has 14 amino acids. Deletions cut 5 bases from V and 2 bases from J, with 13 bases between. The V gene's germline CDR1 is LNHNV and CDR2 YYDKDF (reference sequence).

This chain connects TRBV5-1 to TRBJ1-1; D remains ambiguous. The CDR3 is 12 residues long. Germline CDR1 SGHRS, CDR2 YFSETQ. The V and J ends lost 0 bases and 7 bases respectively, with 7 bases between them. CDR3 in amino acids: CASSLVGSEAFF. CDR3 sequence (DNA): TGCGCCAGCAGCTTGGTGGGGAGTGAAGCTTTCTTT.